One and the same sample provided the 31 T cell receptor beta chains below, sequenced in a study of cytomegalovirus exposure and HLA in healthy donors. The PCR contained 60 Vbeta and 13 Jbeta primers. Produced via immunoSEQ multiplex PCR; TCRdb's table is partial and in-frame only. Among over 150,000 clones listed, approximately 80% were seen once. The source material was PBMCs. These receptors all stem from a male donor in good health and CMV-seronegative.

V is TRBV5-1 and J is TRBJ1-1; D gene ambiguous. Per germline, CDR1 SGHRS and CDR2 YFSETQ. The length of the CDR3 is 11 residues. V lost 7 bases to trimming and J lost 4 bases, with 8 bases between them. The CDR3 coding sequence is TGCGCCAGCTCTGGCGGCACTGAAGCTTTCTTT. This encodes CASSGGTEAFF.

The chain joins TRBV6-6 to TRBJ2-2, with 8 bases identical to TRBD2. The CDR3 covers 15 residues. The J segment lost 7 bases and the V segment lost 5 bases, leaving 9 bases of the junction unmatched. Germline V gene data show CDR1 as MNHNY and CDR2 as SVGAGI (reference sequence). In nucleotides, the CDR3 is TGTGCCAGCAGTCCCGGGACTAGAGAGGTCGGGGAGCTGTTTTTT. This translates into CASSPGTREVGELFF.

This clone was recorded once. The J gene is TRBJ2-1, the V gene TRBV9; a possible D gene is TRBD2 (6 bases). This CDR3 is 15 amino acids long. Germline CDR1 reads SGDLS; CDR2 reads YYNGEE. Trimming removed 0 bases at V and 5 bases at J, with 12 bases between. This chain's CDR3 is CASSVAGSRDNEQFF. CDR3 nucleotide sequence: TGTGCCAGCAGCGTAGCCGGGAGCAGAGACAATGAGCAGTTCTTC. Full variable domain (remainder filled in from reference TRBV9 and TRBJ2-1): DSGVTQTPKHLITATGQRVTLRCSPRSGDLSVYWYQQSLDQGLQFLIQYYNGEERAKGNILERFSAQQFPDLHSELNLSSLELGDSALYFCASSVAGSRDNEQFFGPGTRLTVL.

The chain uses TRBV25-1 and TRBJ1-2, with 10 bases aligning to TRBD1. The CDR3 is 14 amino acids. After removal of 6 bases from V and 7 bases from J, the junction contained 8 bases not matched to a gene. Germline values: CDR1 MGHDK, CDR2 SYGVNS. Written as DNA, the CDR3 is TGTGCCAGCAGAGGGACAGGGGATAGAGGTGGCTACACCTTC. It codes for CASRGTGDRGGYTF.

This clone was detected a few times. The chain couples TRBV27 to TRBJ1-2; D is possibly TRBD1 (5 bases). Germline V gene lookup returns CDR1 MNHEY and CDR2 SMNVEV (reference sequence). The CDR3 runs 12 residues. The V end lost 2 bases, the J end lost 7 bases, and 8 bases lay between the germline ends. CDR3 region: CASSLGQGGYTF. CDR3 DNA sequence: TGTGCCAGCAGTTTAGGCCAGGGTGGCTACACCTTC.

The chain combines TRBV11-2 with TRBJ1-5, with D unclear. CDR3 length: 14 amino acids. V was pared by 1 base and J by 6 bases, with 10 bases between. Germline values: CDR1 SGHAT, CDR2 FQNNGV. DNA of the CDR3: TGTGCCAGCAGCTTAGCCGGGTCGGGTCAGCCCCAGCATTTT. Protein sequence: CASSLAGSGQPQHF.

The rearrangement uses TRBV29-1 and TRBJ2-7; 9 positions agree with TRBD2. The CDR3 has 15 residues. Germline assignment: CDR1 SQVTM and CDR2 ANQGSEA. With V trimmed by 1 base and J by 5 bases, 9 bases remained unmatched. The DNA for the CDR3 is TGCAGCGTTGAAGGCGCGCGGGAGGGCCCCAACGAGCAGTACTTC. Encoded protein: CSVEGAREGPNEQYF.

The genes are TRBV2 and TRBJ2-7; TRBD2 matches at 12 bases. Germline CDR1 reads SNHLY; CDR2 reads FYNNEI. Trimming took 3 bases from V and 4 from J; bases not matched to a gene: 10. This CDR3 has 17 amino acids. The CDR3 bases are TGTGCCAGCAGTGACTCTTTGACGGGACTAGCGGGTTACGAGCAGTACTTC. Translating it yields CASSDSLTGLAGYEQYF.

The chain joins TRBV2 to TRBJ2-2, with 14 bases identical to TRBD2. Germline trimming cut 2 bases from V and 5 bases from J; bases unmatched to any gene: 4. Germline V gene lookup returns CDR1 SNHLY and CDR2 FYNNEI. This CDR3 is 17 amino acids long. The CDR3 region is CASSEQTSGGATGELFF. The DNA of the CDR3 is TGTGCCAGCAGTGAACAGACTAGCGGGGGGGCAACCGGGGAGCTGTTTTTT.

Notes on this clone: The same CDR3 is also encoded by other DNA sequences in this sample. J is TRBJ1-5 and V is TRBV7-2; 8 bases match TRBD1. The CDR3 is 15 residues long. Germline CDR1 reads SGHTA; CDR2 reads FQGNSA. Trimming took 5 bases from V and 1 from J; bases not matched to a gene: 4. In DNA, the CDR3 is TGTGCCAGCAGCCCAGGACAGGGAAGCAATCAGCCCCAGCATTTT. It yields the protein CASSPGQGSNQPQHF.

Remarks on this clone: At one end the junction does not follow the germline gene, possibly because of a read error. The chain employs TRBV7-9 and TRBJ2-5, with TRBD2 matching over 12 bases. The CDR3 has 16 amino acids. Germline V CDR1 and CDR2: SEHNR, FQNEAQ (reference sequence). DNA for the CDR3: TGTTCCAGCAGCCCGAGACTAGCGGGGGTTCAAGAGACCCAGTACTTC. Translated, it gives CSSSPRLAGVQETQYF.

The V call is TRBV7-9, the J call TRBJ2-2; D possibly corresponds to TRBD1 (6 bases). V lost 2 bases and J lost 4, with 17 bases in between. This CDR3 comprises 17 residues. Germline CDR1 SEHNR, CDR2 FQNEAQ (reference sequence). For the CDR3, the DNA is TGTGCCAGCAGCTTAATTCAGGGCAGGGGCATCACCGGGGAGCTGTTTTTT. Amino acids: CASSLIQGRGITGELFF.

This clone was detected once. V and J are TRBV15 and TRBJ2-2; the D gene is possibly TRBD1 (5 bases). V lost 0 bases, J lost 3 bases, and 17 bases lay in between. Germline V gene data show CDR1 as LNHNV and CDR2 as YYDKDF (reference sequence). The CDR3 has 18 residues. CDR3 residues: CATSRDIVLGRDTGELFF. DNA for the CDR3: TGTGCCACCAGCAGAGATATCGTCCTGGGCAGGGACACCGGGGAGCTGTTTTTT.

This chain connects TRBV28 to TRBJ1-5; TRBD1 might be the D (6 bases). CDR1 and CDR2 from the germline V gene are MDHEN and SYDVKM. Trimming pared 7 bases from V and 1 base from J, leaving 14 bases between. This CDR3 spans 15 amino acids. This CDR3 is CASTSPDRSNQPQHF. CDR3 in DNA: TGTGCCAGCACCTCTCCTGACAGGAGCAATCAGCCCCAGCATTTT.

V gene TRBV7-6 combines with J gene TRBJ2-3; D may be TRBD1 (7 bases). Germline values: CDR1 SGHVS, CDR2 FNYEAQ. The CDR3 runs to 15 residues. V was pared by 2 bases and J by 4 bases, with 13 bases between. The CDR3 coding sequence is TGTGCCAGCAGCTTATCCAGGGGGGTCCCAGATACGCAGTATTTT. Translated: CASSLSRGVPDTQYF.

The rearrangement joins TRBV7-9 to TRBJ2-5; the match to TRBD2 covers 14 bases. Germline assignment: CDR1 SEHNR and CDR2 FQNEAQ (reference sequence). The CDR3 has 16 residues. The junction had 6 bases not matched to a gene; V was cut back by 4 bases and J by 5 bases. For the CDR3, the DNA is TGTGCCAGCAGCTGGCCGGGACTAGCGGGAGTGGAGACCCAGTACTTC. Protein product: CASSWPGLAGVETQYF.

This chain links TRBV19 with TRBJ2-7; weak D call: TRBD1 (7 bases). Germline assignment: CDR1 LNHDA and CDR2 SQIVND (reference sequence). Trimming removed 4 bases from V and 0 bases from J, with 16 bases in between. The CDR3 has 16 amino acids. The CDR3: CASSTSPGGRSYEQYF. Written as DNA, the CDR3 is TGTGCCAGTAGTACCTCTCCAGGGGGGCGCTCCTACGAGCAGTACTTC.

The J gene is TRBJ1-1, the V gene TRBV2, with D possibly matching TRBD1 (5 bases). Per the germline V gene, CDR1 is SNHLY and CDR2 is FYNNEI. V gave up 6 bases and J gave up 8 bases, with 19 bases separating them. CDR3 length equals 14 residues. The CDR3 nucleotides are TGTGCCAGCAGGGGGGGAGGTAATCCCCAAGAAGCTTTCTTT. Its protein is CASRGGGNPQEAFF.

The chain couples TRBV9 to TRBJ1-1; D is undetermined. The CDR3 covers 14 residues. V lost 4 bases, J lost 0 bases, and 10 bases lay in between. In germline, CDR1 is SGDLS, CDR2 YYNGEE. DNA for the CDR3: TGTGCCAGCAGCCCCCAGGATATGAACACTGAAGCTTTCTTT. Its protein is CASSPQDMNTEAFF.

The chain couples TRBV5-5 to TRBJ2-3; 10 bases agree with TRBD1. There are 16 residues in the CDR3. V shed 0 bases, J shed 3 bases, and the junction held 4 bases outside the gene matches. CDR1 and CDR2 (germline): SGHKS, YYEKEE (reference sequence). The CDR3 region is CASSLVSGQGTDTQYF. In nucleotides, the CDR3 is TGTGCCAGCAGCTTGGTATCGGGACAGGGGACAGATACGCAGTATTTT.

The chain employs TRBV6-5 and TRBJ2-3; weak D call: TRBD1 (6 bases). Looked up from germline, CDR1 is MNHEY and CDR2 is SVGAGI. The CDR3 length is 14 residues. The ends were cut back, 6 bases at V and 3 bases at J, with 13 bases in the middle. CDR3 sequence (DNA): TGTGCCAGCAGCCTACTCGGACAGACAGATACGCAGTATTTT. Residues: CASSLLGQTDTQYF.

V usage is TRBV7-9 and J usage is TRBJ2-1, with 11 bases fitting TRBD2. The CDR3 extends over 17 amino acids. Germline-derived CDR1 and CDR2 are SEHNR and FQNEAQ (reference sequence). The V gene end was trimmed by 5 bases and the J gene end by 8 bases; junction bases not matched to a gene: 14. The CDR3 is CASSPPPTSGRRDEQFF. The CDR3 DNA reads TGTGCCAGCAGCCCACCCCCAACTAGCGGGAGAAGGGATGAGCAGTTCTTC. The full variable domain, with the rest looked up from reference TRBV7-9 and TRBJ2-1, is DTGVSQNPRHKITKRGQNVTFRCDPISEHNRLYWYRQTLGQGPEFLTYFQNEAQLEKSRLLSDRFSAERPKGSFSTLEIQRTEQGDSAMYLCASSPPPTSGRRDEQFFGPGTRLTVL.

This chain joins TRBV7-6 and TRBJ2-7; 7 bases are a match to TRBD1. V was clipped by 2 bases and J by 2 bases; unmatched bases: 9. The CDR3 length is 16 residues. Germline values: CDR1 SGHVS, CDR2 FNYEAQ. DNA for the CDR3: TGTGCCAGCAGCTTACAAACAGGGGACGACCCCTACGAGCAGTACTTC. Residues: CASSLQTGDDPYEQYF.

V gene TRBV6-1 combines with J gene TRBJ2-1; D unclear. CDR3 length: 13 amino acids. Between the trimmed V and J ends, which lost 3 bases and 4 bases, there was a span of 7 bases. The germline gives CDR1 MNHNS, CDR2 SASEGT. CDR3 sequence: CASSDSQYNEQFF. CDR3 in DNA: TGTGCCAGCAGTGATAGCCAATACAATGAGCAGTTCTTC.

This sequence joins TRBV7-9 and TRBJ2-3; the match to TRBD2 covers 13 bases. Germline V gene sequence: CDR1 SEHNR, CDR2 FQNEAQ (reference sequence). V dropped 5 bases and J dropped 1; count of bases not matched to a gene: 6. The CDR3 sequence is 17 residues long. The CDR3 DNA follows: TGTGCCAGCAGCCAGACTAGCGGGGGGCCCCGCACAGATACGCAGTATTTT. Translating it yields CASSQTSGGPRTDTQYF.

The chain links TRBV6-1 to TRBJ2-3; D is unclear. This CDR3 comprises 17 residues. Germline V CDR1 and CDR2: MNHNS, SASEGT. Trimming shortened V by 3 bases and J by 1 base, and 17 bases separated the two germline ends. CDR3 DNA: TGTGCCAGCAGTGACATGGTAGACTTTCCACGCACAGATACGCAGTATTTT. This gives the protein CASSDMVDFPRTDTQYF.

This clone is a singleton in its sample. This chain joins TRBV7-7 and TRBJ2-1, with D possibly TRBD1 on 6 matching bases. The germline CDR1 and CDR2 sequences are SSHAT and FNYEAQ (reference sequence). Trimming left V 5 bases short and J 4 bases short, with 21 bases between. This CDR3 region has 17 residues. CDR3 residues: CASSPAGTRRPYNEQFF. The DNA of the CDR3 is TGTGCCAGCAGCCCAGCCGGGACAAGGCGACCTTACAATGAGCAGTTCTTC.

The CDR3 DNA sequence: TGTGCCAGCACCCAACCGGGGTTGGGAATCAATGAGCAGTTCTTC. Translation gives CASTQPGLGINEQFF. J is TRBJ2-1 and V is TRBV7-6; perhaps TRBD2 as D (5 bases). The V end lost 7 bases, the J end lost 6 bases, and 19 bases lay between the germline ends. The CDR3 sequence is 15 residues long. Germline CDR1 SGHVS, CDR2 FNYEAQ.

The genes are TRBV5-1 and TRBJ2-1; D is perhaps TRBD2 (5 bases). The germline V gene has CDR1 SGHRS and CDR2 YFSETQ. V gave up 5 bases and J gave up 0 bases, with 12 bases separating them. This CDR3 contains 15 residues. For the CDR3, the DNA is TGCGCCAGCAGTCTTGGAGGTGGCTCCTACAATGAGCAGTTCTTC. Its protein product is CASSLGGGSYNEQFF.

There are a few counts of this clone. The V call is TRBV19, the J call TRBJ2-7; D may be TRBD1 (6 bases). V lost 6 bases and J lost 1, with 19 bases in between. Per germline, CDR1 LNHDA and CDR2 SQIVND (reference sequence). CDR3 length: 16 residues. The CDR3 DNA is TGTGCCAGTAGGGACCTCAGCTATCAGGGGTCCTACGAGCAGTACTTC. Translating it yields CASRDLSYQGSYEQYF. The full variable domain, its missing parts supplied by reference TRBV19 and TRBJ2-7, is DGGITQSPKYLFRKEGQNVTLSCEQNLNHDAMYWYRQDPGQGLRLIYYSQIVNDFQKGDIAEGYSVSREKKESFPLTVTSAQKNPTAFYLCASRDLSYQGSYEQYFGPGTRLTVT.

The rearrangement links TRBV7-8 to TRBJ1-2, with TRBD1 identical over 7 bases. CDR3 length: 14 residues. Germline lookup yields CDR1 SGHVS and CDR2 FQNEAQ. The junction had 7 bases not matched to a gene; V was cut back by 5 bases and J by 4 bases. This CDR3 is CASSLGTVRYGYTF. Written as DNA, the CDR3 is TGTGCCAGCAGCCTCGGGACAGTCCGCTATGGCTACACCTTC. Filled out from reference TRBV7-8 and TRBJ1-2, the complete variable domain reads GAGVSQSPRYKVAKRGQDVALRCDPISGHVSLFWYQQALGQGPEFLTYFQNEAQLDKSGLPSDRFFAERPEGSVSTLKIQRTQQEDSAVYLCASSLGTVRYGYTFGSGTRLTVV.